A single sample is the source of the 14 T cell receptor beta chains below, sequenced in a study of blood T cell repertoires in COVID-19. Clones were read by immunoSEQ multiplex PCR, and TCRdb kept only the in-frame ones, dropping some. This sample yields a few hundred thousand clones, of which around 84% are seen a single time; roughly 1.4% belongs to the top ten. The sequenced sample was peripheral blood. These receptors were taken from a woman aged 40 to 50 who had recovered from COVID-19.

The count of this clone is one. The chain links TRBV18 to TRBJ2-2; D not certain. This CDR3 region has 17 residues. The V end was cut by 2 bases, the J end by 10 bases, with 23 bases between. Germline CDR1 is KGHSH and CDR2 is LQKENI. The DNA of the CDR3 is TGTGCCAGCTCACCAATTGAGGCTAGAAGAACCACACCGGAGCTGTTTTTT. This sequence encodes CASSPIEARRTTPELFF.

The CDR3 spells CASTVRQGAEAFF. CDR3 bases: TGTGCCAGCACCGTTAGACAGGGGGCTGAAGCTTTCTTT. The V call is TRBV6-5, the J call TRBJ1-1; 9 nucleotides agree with TRBD1. CDR1 MNHEY and CDR2 SVGAGI come from the germline V gene. The CDR3 totals 13 residues. Losses at the gene ends were 7 bases for V and 6 bases for J; bases not matched to a gene: 6.

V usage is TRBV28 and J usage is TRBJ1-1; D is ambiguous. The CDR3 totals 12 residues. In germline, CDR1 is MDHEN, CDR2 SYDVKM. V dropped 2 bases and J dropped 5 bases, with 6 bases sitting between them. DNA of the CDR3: TGTGCCAGCAGTTTAGGTCAGACTGAAGCTTTCTTT. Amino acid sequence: CASSLGQTEAFF.

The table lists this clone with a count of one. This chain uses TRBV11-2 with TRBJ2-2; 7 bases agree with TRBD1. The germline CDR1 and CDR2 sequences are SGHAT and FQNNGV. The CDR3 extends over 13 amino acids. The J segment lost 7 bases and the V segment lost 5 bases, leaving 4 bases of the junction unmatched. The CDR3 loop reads CASSPGTVGELFF. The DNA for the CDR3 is TGTGCCAGCAGCCCCGGGACAGTCGGGGAGCTGTTTTTT.

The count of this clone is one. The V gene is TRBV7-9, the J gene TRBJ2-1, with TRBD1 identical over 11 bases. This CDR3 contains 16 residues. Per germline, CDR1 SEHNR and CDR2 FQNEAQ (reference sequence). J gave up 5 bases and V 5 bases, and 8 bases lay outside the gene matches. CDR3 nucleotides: TGTGCCAGCAGCCCCCGGACAGGGGGCTTCGACAATGAGCAGTTCTTC. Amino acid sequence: CASSPRTGGFDNEQFF.

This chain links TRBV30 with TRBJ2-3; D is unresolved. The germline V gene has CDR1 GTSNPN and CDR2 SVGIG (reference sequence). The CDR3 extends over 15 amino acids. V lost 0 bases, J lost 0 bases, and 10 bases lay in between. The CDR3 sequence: CAWSVLQASTDTQYF. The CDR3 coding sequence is TGTGCCTGGAGTGTACTCCAGGCTAGCACAGATACGCAGTATTTT.

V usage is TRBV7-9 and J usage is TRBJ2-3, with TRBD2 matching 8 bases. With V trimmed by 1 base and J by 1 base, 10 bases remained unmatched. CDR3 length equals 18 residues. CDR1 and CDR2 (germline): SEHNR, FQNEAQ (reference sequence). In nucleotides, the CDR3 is TGTGCCAGCAGCTTAGTCCGGGCGCTCGGGGGGGGCACAGATACGCAGTATTTT. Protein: CASSLVRALGGGTDTQYF. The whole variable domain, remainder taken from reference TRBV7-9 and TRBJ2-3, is DTGVSQNPRHKITKRGQNVTFRCDPISEHNRLYWYRQTLGQGPEFLTYFQNEAQLEKSRLLSDRFSAERPKGSFSTLEIQRTEQGDSAMYLCASSLVRALGGGTDTQYFGPGTRLTVL.

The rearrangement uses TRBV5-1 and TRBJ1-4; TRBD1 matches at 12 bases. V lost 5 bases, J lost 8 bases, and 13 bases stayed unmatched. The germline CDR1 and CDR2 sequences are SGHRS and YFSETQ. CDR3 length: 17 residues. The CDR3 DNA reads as TGCGCCAGCAGGGTGGGACAGGGGGCCAGTTCCGGCGAAAAACTGTTTTTT. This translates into CASRVGQGASSGEKLFF.

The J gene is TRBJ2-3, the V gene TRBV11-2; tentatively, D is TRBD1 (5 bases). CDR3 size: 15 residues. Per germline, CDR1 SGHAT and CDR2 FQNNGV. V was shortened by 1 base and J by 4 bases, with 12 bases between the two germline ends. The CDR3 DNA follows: TGTGCCAGCAGCTTAGTCCAGGGTTGGCCAGATACGCAGTATTTT. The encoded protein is CASSLVQGWPDTQYF.

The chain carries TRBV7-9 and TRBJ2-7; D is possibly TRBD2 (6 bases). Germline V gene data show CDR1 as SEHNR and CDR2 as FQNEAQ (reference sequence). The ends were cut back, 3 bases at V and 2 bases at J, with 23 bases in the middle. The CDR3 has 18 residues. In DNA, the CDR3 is TGTGCCAGCAGCTTTAGTGCGGGCTCATTCGGGGGAGCCTACGAGCAGTACTTC. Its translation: CASSFSAGSFGGAYEQYF.

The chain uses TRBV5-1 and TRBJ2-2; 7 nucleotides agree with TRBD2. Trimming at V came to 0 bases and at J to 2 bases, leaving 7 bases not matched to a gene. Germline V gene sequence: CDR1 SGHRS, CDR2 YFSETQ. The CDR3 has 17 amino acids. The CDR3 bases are TGCGCCAGCAGCTTGGTCCCGCTAGCGGCTAACACCGGGGAGCTGTTTTTT. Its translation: CASSLVPLAANTGELFF.

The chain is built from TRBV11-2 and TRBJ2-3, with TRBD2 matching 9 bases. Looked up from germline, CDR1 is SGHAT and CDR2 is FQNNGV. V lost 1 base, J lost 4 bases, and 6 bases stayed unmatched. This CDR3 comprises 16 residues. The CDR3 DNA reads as TGTGCCAGCAGCTTAGGCTGGACTAGCGAGTCAGATACGCAGTATTTT. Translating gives CASSLGWTSESDTQYF.

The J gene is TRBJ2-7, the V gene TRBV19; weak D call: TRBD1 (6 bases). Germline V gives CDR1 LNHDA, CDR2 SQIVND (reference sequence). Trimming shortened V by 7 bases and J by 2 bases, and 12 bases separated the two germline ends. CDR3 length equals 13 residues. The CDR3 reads CASTPTGTYEQYF. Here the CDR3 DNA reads TGTGCCAGTACCCCGACAGGTACCTACGAGCAGTACTTC.

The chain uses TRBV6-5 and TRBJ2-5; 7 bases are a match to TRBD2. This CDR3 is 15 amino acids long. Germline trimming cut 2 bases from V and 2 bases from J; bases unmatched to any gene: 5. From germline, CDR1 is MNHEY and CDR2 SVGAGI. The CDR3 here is CASSYRSSGQETQYF. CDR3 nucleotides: TGTGCCAGCAGTTACCGTTCTAGCGGACAAGAGACCCAGTACTTC.